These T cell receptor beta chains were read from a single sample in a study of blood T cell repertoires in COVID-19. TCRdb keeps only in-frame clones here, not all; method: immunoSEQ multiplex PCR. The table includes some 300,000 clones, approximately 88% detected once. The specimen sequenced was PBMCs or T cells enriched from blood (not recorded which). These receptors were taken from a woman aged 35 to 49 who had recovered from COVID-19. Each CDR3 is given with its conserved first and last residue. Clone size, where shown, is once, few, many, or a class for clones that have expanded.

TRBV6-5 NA CASSSGQGGTEAFF
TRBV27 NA CASSFSQRMGAEAFF
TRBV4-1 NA CASSQGRAGGPRTDTQYF
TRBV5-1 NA CASSLLGGQQPQHF
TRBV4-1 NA CASSQELDTEQFF
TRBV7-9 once CASSLAGRFGYTF
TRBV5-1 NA CASSLAGTSEFYEQYF
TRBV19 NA CASNFVYGAEQPQHF
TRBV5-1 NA CASSSTRGPSEAFF
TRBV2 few CASSEPGGSGNTIYF
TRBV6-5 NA CARGDRVLPSGELFF
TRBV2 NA CASSEGLAGPRYQETQYF
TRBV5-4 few CASSQQGTYEQYF
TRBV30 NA CAWSGQSGRGYEQYF
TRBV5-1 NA CASSGTGGFAEAFF
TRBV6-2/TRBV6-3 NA CASSSSGLTEAFF
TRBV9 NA CASSTGTDTQYF
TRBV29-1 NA CSVLKTGKLRSYNSPLHF
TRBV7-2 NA CASSLAQGGYTF
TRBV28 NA CASSVTGFREKLFF
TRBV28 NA CASSLVVRTGGVKTEAFF
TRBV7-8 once CASSLAYSSGNTIYF
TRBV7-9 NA CASSLVGDEQFF